This TCR beta chain stems from a study of blood T cell repertoires in COVID-19. This clone is categorized as medium-sized. The data were produced by immunoSEQ multiplex PCR, yet TCRdb's version contains in-frame clones alone and is incomplete. The sample includes fewer than 180,000 clones, 70% to 90% of them seen just once. From germline, CDR1 is KGHDR and CDR2 SFDVKD. V was pared by 5 bases and J by 3 bases, with 15 bases between. The CDR3 is made up of 15 amino acids. This clonotype was obtained from a man between 65 and 85 years old with acute or convalescent COVID-19. The rearrangement links TRBV24-1 to TRBJ1-2; tentatively, D is TRBD1 (5 bases). Sequences were obtained from peripheral blood. CDR3 in amino acids: CATSGPRGRDYGYTF. The CDR3 DNA follows: TGTGCCACCAGTGGACCCCGTGGCAGGGACTATGGCTACACCTTC.